The clone carrying this TCR beta chain came up a few times. What it binds is unknown. Libraries of bulk TCR were made by previously described methods (with listed TCR primers). TCRdb recomputed calls from the PCR reads with MiXCR, one row per CDR3 protein. In the table there are over 600,000 distinct CDR3 sequences, around 20% of which are singletons. Sorting captured naive CD8 T cells as CD8+CD4-CCR7+CD45RA+. The data stem from a study of molecular identifiers for immune sequencing clone quantification. Notes on the study in general: Even with more than 950,000 naive cells present, spiked Jurkat TCR RNA from one cell was reportedly detectable.

This CDR3 is 17 amino acids long. Germline CDR1 and CDR2: SGHNT and YYREEE (reference sequence). The V gene end was trimmed by 1 base and the J gene end by 2 bases; junction bases not matched to a gene: 6. The V and J genes are TRBV5-4 and TRBJ2-2, with 9 bases identical to TRBD2. The sequencing input was naive CD8+ T cells from blood, with Jurkat cell RNA spiked in. The subset denotes: FACS-sorted CD8+CD4-CCR7+CD45RA+ naive T cells. The clonotype was recovered from a human donor in good health. Some libraries in this study had Jurkat cell RNA spiked in. CDR3 DNA sequence: TGTGCCAGCAGCTTGTGGGTAGCGGGAGAAAACACCGGGGAGCTGTTTTTT. It specifies CASSLWVAGENTGELFF. Using reference TRBV5-4 and TRBJ2-2 for the parts outside the CDR3, the full variable domain is ETGVTQSPTHLIKTRGQQVTLRCSSQSGHNTVSWYQQALGQGPQFIFQYYREEENGRGNFPPRFSGLQFPNYSSELNVNALELDDSALYLCASSLWVAGENTGELFFGEGSRLTVL.